The clone carrying this T cell receptor beta chain was picked up a small number of times. In the authors' methods: Amplification of reference gene primers was used by the study to estimate nucleated cell counts. TCRdb's table, derived via immunoSEQ multiplex PCR, lists solely in-frame clones and lacks some. V and J calls and clone size are given by that table; D and trimming were obtained from the DNA. The sample gives approximately 24,000 clones, 94% of which show up once; less than 4.5% is in the top ten. The sample belongs to a study of blood T cell repertoires in COVID-19. Overall study: The samples span acute and convalescent COVID-19 from the United States, Italy and Spain. Sources were T cells, B-cell-depleted T cells, or PBMCs; the material itself was cDNA or gDNA.

This CDR3 region has 15 residues. The V call is TRBV21-1, the J call TRBJ1-6; TRBD1, the table's D call, was not compared with the DNA. TRBV21-1 is a pseudogene segment. The origin of this receptor is a woman aged 45-65 years with active COVID-19. Sequenced sample: peripheral blood. The CDR3 spells CASSKYGQGNSPLHF. The CDR3 nucleotides read TGTGCCAGCAGCAAATATGGGCAGGGGAATTCACCCCTCCACTTT.